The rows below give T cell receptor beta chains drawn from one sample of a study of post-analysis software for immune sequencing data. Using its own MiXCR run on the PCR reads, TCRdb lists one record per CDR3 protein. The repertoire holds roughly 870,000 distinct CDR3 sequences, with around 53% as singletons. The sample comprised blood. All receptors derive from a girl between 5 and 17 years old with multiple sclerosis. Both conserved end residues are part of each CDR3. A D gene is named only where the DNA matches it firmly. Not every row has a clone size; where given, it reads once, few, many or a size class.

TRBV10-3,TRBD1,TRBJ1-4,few,CAISEPGGANEKLFF,TGTGCCATCAGTGAGCCAGGGGGGGCTAATGAAAAACTGTTTTTT
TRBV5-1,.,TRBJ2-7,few,CASRQDRVYEQYF,TGCGCCAGCAGGCAGGACAGAGTTTACGAGCAGTACTTC
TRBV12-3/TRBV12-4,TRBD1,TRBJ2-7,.,CASSSYRGRAYEQYF,TGTGCCAGCAGTTCCTACAGGGGGAGAGCCTACGAGCAGTACTTC
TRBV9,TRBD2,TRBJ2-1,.,CASSVDTSGNEQFF,TGTGCCAGCAGCGTAGATACTAGCGGCAATGAGCAGTTCTTC
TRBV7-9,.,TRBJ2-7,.,CASSRTDYQYEQYF,TGTGCCAGCAGCCGTACGGACTACCAATACGAGCAGTACTTC
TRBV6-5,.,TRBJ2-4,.,CASSYGKNIQYF,TGTGCCAGCAGTTATGGCAAAAACATTCAGTACTTC
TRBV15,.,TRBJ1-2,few,CATSRDSGVGYTF,TGTGCCACCAGCAGAGATTCTGGGGTTGGCTACACCTTC
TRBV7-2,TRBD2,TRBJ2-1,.,CASSLARVARGVNEQFF,TGTGCCAGCAGCTTAGCGCGGGTGGCCCGGGGGGTCAATGAGCAGTTCTTC
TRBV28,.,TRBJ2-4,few,CASSPPSDIQYF,TGTGCCAGCAGTCCTCCCTCCGACATTCAGTACTTC
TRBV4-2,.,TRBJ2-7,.,CASSHMGEGGPYEQYF,TGTGCCAGCAGCCACATGGGGGAGGGGGGCCCCTACGAGCAGTACTTC
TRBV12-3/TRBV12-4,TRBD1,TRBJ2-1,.,CASSPGQGLRNEQFF,TGTGCCAGCAGTCCGGGACAGGGCCTTCGCAATGAGCAGTTCTTC
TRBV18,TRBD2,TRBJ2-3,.,CASSPAGAEDTQYF,TGTGCCAGCTCACCAGCGGGAGCAGAAGATACGCAGTATTTT
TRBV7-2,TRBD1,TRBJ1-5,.,CASSFSGQGNQPQHF,TGTGCCAGCAGCTTCTCAGGACAGGGCAATCAGCCCCAGCATTTT
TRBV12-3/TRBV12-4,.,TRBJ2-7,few,CASRQSGEQYF,TGTGCCAGCAGACAAAGCGGCGAGCAGTACTTC
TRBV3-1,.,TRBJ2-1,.,CASSQDRRRGNEQFF,TGTGCCAGCAGCCAAGATCGTCGGAGGGGCAATGAGCAGTTCTTC
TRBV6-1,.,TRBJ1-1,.,CASSEADPLLGGMNTEAFF,TGTGCCAGCAGTGAAGCAGATCCTCTTTTAGGGGGGATGAACACTGAAGCTTTCTTT
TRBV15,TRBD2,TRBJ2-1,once,CATSRDPLRVAGYYNEQFF,TGTGCCACCAGCAGAGATCCCCTAAGGGTAGCGGGATACTACAATGAGCAGTTCTTC
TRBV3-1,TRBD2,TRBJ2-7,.,CASSHGTSGRGYNEQYF,TGTGCCAGCAGCCATGGGACTAGCGGGAGGGGATACAATGAGCAGTACTTC
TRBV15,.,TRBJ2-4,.,CATSREIGTLSIQYF,TGTGCCACCAGCAGAGAAATTGGAACTCTCAGCATTCAGTACTTC
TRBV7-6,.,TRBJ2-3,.,CASSLSDREVPDTQYF,TGTGCCAGCAGCCTCTCCGACAGGGAGGTCCCAGATACGCAGTATTTT
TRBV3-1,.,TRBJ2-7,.,CASSHLKVGYEQYF,TGTGCCAGCAGCCACCTAAAAGTGGGCTACGAGCAGTACTTC
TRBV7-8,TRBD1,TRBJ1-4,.,CASSPPGTALNEKLFF,TGTGCCAGCAGCCCCCCAGGGACAGCACTTAATGAAAAACTGTTTTTT
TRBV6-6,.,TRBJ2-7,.,CASRVYTPSGLDYEQYF,TGTGCCAGCAGGGTTTATACCCCAAGCGGGCTGGACTACGAGCAGTACTTC
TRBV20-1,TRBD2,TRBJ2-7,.,CSALLSTSGRNEQYF,TGCAGTGCCCTTCTCTCGACTAGCGGGAGGAACGAACAGTACTTC
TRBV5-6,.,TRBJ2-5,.,CASSPSGWGLEETQYF,TGTGCCAGCAGCCCCTCAGGCTGGGGGTTAGAAGAGACCCAGTACTTC
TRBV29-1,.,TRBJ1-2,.,CSVEFTAYGYTF,TGCAGCGTTGAATTCACGGCCTATGGCTACACCTTC
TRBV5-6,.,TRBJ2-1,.,CASSDWEEQFF,TGTGCCAGCAGCGACTGGGAAGAGCAGTTCTTC
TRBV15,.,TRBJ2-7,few,CATSRDPAGSGEQYF,TGTGCCACCAGCAGAGATCCGGCTGGTTCGGGGGAGCAGTACTTC
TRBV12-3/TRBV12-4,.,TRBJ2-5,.,CASRLRGKAQETQYF,TGTGCCAGCAGGCTAAGGGGGAAGGCACAAGAGACCCAGTACTTC
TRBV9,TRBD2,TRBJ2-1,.,CASSGLGLAAYNEQFF,TGTGCCAGCAGCGGCCTAGGACTAGCGGCCTACAATGAGCAGTTCTTC
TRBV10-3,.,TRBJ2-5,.,CAISEGRGRQETQYF,TGTGCCATCAGTGAAGGTCGGGGCCGCCAAGAGACCCAGTACTTC
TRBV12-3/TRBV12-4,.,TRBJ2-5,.,CASSLRGRNEQYF,TGTGCCAGCAGCCTGAGGGGTAGGAATGAGCAGTACTTC
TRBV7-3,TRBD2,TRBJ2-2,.,CASSIPGLAEETGELFF,TGTGCCAGCAGCATACCGGGACTAGCGGAGGAAACCGGGGAGCTGTTTTTT
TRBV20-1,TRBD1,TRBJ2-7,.,CSARGQGSEQYF,TGCAGTGCTAGAGGACAGGGGAGCGAGCAGTACTTC
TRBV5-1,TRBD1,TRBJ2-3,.,CASRTPGQGTITEYF,TGCGCCAGCAGGACCCCGGGACAGGGTACAATTACGGAGTATTTT
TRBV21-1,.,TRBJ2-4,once,CASSKALSRGTRGSAKNIQYF,TGTGCCAGCAGCAAAGCGCTTTCCAGAGGGACTAGAGGATCGGCCAAAAACATTCAGTACTTC
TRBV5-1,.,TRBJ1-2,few,CASSPGDSHYGYTF,TGCGCCAGCAGCCCCGGAGACAGCCACTATGGCTACACCTTC
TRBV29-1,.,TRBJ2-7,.,CSVDGEGPYEQYF,TGCAGCGTTGATGGAGAGGGCCCCTACGAGCAGTACTTC
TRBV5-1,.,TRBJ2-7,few,CASSIQGPYEQYF,TGCGCCAGCAGCATTCAGGGTCCCTACGAGCAGTACTTC
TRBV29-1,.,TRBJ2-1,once,CSVDTAYLGQFF,TGCAGCGTTGATACGGCCTATCTGGGGCAGTTCTTC
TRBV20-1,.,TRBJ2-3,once,CSAALTRTDTQYF,TGCAGTGCCGCGCTGACTAGGACAGATACGCAGTATTTT
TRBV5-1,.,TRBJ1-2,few,CASSLRIEANANYGYTF,TGCGCCAGCAGCTTGAGGATAGAAGCTAACGCTAACTATGGCTACACCTTC
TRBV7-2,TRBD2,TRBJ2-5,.,CASNLAGKTQYF,TGTGCCAGCAACTTAGCGGGAAAGACCCAGTACTTC
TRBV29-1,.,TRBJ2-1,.,CSVGIVGVFYNEQFF,TGCAGCGTCGGAATAGTGGGGGTTTTTTACAATGAGCAGTTCTTC
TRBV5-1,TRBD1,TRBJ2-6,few,CASSLDGTGGAGANVLTF,TGCGCCAGCAGCTTGGATGGGACAGGGGGCGCTGGGGCCAACGTCCTGACTTTC
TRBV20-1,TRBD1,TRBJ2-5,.,CSATGQGSVETQYF,TGCAGTGCAACGGGACAGGGATCGGTAGAGACCCAGTACTTC
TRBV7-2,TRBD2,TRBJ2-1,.,CATRAGGGNEQFF,TGTGCCACCAGGGCGGGAGGCGGTAATGAGCAGTTCTTC
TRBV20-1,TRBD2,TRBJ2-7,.,CSASGREGSAYEQYF,TGCAGTGCTAGTGGACGGGAGGGCTCCGCCTACGAGCAGTACTTC
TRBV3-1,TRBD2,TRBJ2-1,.,CASTPRLAGYSEQFF,TGTGCCAGCACCCCCAGGCTAGCGGGGTATAGTGAGCAGTTCTTC
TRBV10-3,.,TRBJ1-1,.,CAISEFSPMNTEAFF,TGTGCCATCAGTGAGTTCAGCCCAATGAACACTGAAGCTTTCTTT
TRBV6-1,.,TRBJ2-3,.,CASSTGTKRLLPDTQYF,TGTGCCAGCAGTACGGGTACCAAGCGGCTCCTCCCAGATACGCAGTATTTT